This T cell receptor beta chain emerged from a study of PD-L1 blockade in urothelial cancer. Study-level information: Most patients, about 85% of the roughly 30, were males with bladder-origin cancer. Median T cell yield from blood was roughly 150,000. Study-wide results and limits: Blood TCR clonality below the median before treatment was a predictor of better survival.

Time point noted: peripheral blood 6 weeks after treatment start. All patients handed over anywhere from 1 to 8 samples, pretreatment and on-treatment. Profiling relied on immunoSEQ multiplex PCR, and the TCRdb table lists in-frame clones only, not all of them. The sample consists of around 40,000 clones, approximately 86% of them appearing once. Trimming left V 3 bases short and J 0 bases short, with 6 bases between. This CDR3 spans 14 amino acids. CDR1 is MDHEN, CDR2 SYDVKM, per germline. For this clone: Its matching antigen is unknown.

This receptor was identified in a man aged 60 to 75 with urothelial cancer. This material consisted of PBMCs, taken around atezolizumab (anti-PD-L1) treatment. V and J are TRBV28 and TRBJ2-1; D uncertain. CDR3 DNA: TGTGCCAGCAGTTTCTACGGCTCCTACAATGAGCAGTTCTTC. It codes for CASSFYGSYNEQFF. Using reference TRBV28 and TRBJ2-1 for the parts outside the CDR3, the full variable domain is DVKVTQSSRYLVKRTGEKVFLECVQDMDHENMFWYRQDPGLGLRLIYFSYDVKMKEKGDIPEGYSVSREKKERFSLILESASTNQTSMYLCASSFYGSYNEQFFGPGTRLTVL.